These 3 T cell receptor beta chains came from one sample sequenced in a study of human T cells and chemical hapten exposure. Time point in this sample: pre-sensitization, week 0. Treatment here: therapeutic diphenylcyclopropenone sensitization with weekly scalp DPC. TCRdb re-analysed the RACE reads in MiXCR, keeping a single row per CDR3 protein. Counted here are about 80,000 distinct CDR3 sequences, 14% occurring once; the ten biggest clones make up over 3.5%. Sample: whole blood, taken in connection with sensitization to the hapten diphenylcyclopropenone (DPC). Every receptor here comes from a woman between 50 and 59 years old with alopecia areata. Some clones in this sample may be carry-over from other donors' samples.

This clonotype was found a few times. This chain uses TRBV6-2 or TRBV6-3 with TRBJ2-5; 7 bases fit TRBD2. This CDR3 is 16 amino acids long. V was clipped by 2 bases and J by 0 bases; unmatched bases: 6. CDR1 and CDR2 from the germline V gene are MNHEY and SVGEGT. CDR3 coding DNA: TGTGCCAGCAGTTACATCCTAGCGGAGTACCAAGAGACCCAGTACTTC. Translated, it gives CASSYILAEYQETQYF.

The genes are TRBV18 and TRBJ2-7, with D possibly called TRBD1 or TRBD2 (6 bases each). With 3 bases removed from V and 2 bases from J, the gap between germline ends came to 14 bases. Per germline, CDR1 KGHSH and CDR2 LQKENI. The CDR3 runs 15 residues. The CDR3 DNA reads TGTGCCAGCTCACCCGGCGGGACACCTACCTACGAGCAGTACTTC. Translated, it gives CASSPGGTPTYEQYF. The full variable domain, in which reference TRBV18 and TRBJ2-7 provide the parts outside the CDR3, is NAGVMQNPRHLVRRRGQEARLRCSPMKGHSHVYWYRQLPEEGLKFMVYLQKENIIDESGMPKERFSAEFPKEGPSILRIQQVVRGDSAAYFCASSPGGTPTYEQYFGPGTRLTVT.

This chain connects TRBV27 to TRBJ1-2, with TRBD1 as a possible D gene (6 bases). The CDR3 loop spans 15 amino acids. CDR1 and CDR2 (germline): MNHEY, SMNVEV (reference sequence). Trimming shortened V by 6 bases and J by 0 bases, and 14 bases separated the two germline ends. In DNA, the CDR3 is TGTGCCAGCAGATCCCCGAGACAGGCTAACTATGGCTACACCTTC. Translation gives CASRSPRQANYGYTF.